This TCR beta chain stems from a study of graft-versus-host responses after intestinal transplantation (dated by TCRdb to the early 2020s). Looking at the study overall: The transplants that recipients received were multivisceral, liver-intestinal, or isolated intestinal. Anti-thymocyte globulin induction was given to all recipients, followed by maintenance tacrolimus and steroids for around three years. Alloreactive clones were identified by sequencing pre-transplant mixed lymphocyte reaction products and comparing them with unstimulated pre-transplant donor and recipient T cells. The cohort enrolled 24 intestinal transplant recipients, one of whom was a retransplant, and a few patients without pretransplant specimens were excluded. Rather than going through the commercial service, samples from three later patients were sequenced in-house on an Illumina MiSeq and processed with MiXCR. After intestinal transplantation, graft-versus-host and host-versus-graft alloreactive T cell clones were followed in the graft, circulation and bone marrow using bulk TCR-beta CDR3 sequencing. Donor T cell macrochimerism was defined as a peak of at least 4% donor T cells among recipient peripheral blood mononuclear cells. What the study reported, not specific to this receptor: High GvH to HvG T cell clonal ratios were observed in the allografts of patients with donor T cell macrochimerism. Peak levels of circulating GvH clones were associated with declines in HvG clones early after transplant. Conclusions were limited by the relatively low number and heterogeneity of intestinal transplant patients. GvH clones were detected in recipient bone marrow, and some of these GvH clones were observed earlier in ileal mucosa or blood, consistent with an intestinal mucosal origin.

Library preparation used the immunoSEQ multiplex PCR assay. In most patients, genomic DNA was isolated using the Qiagen DNeasy Blood and Tissue Kit and sent frozen to Adaptive Biotechnologies for TCR sequencing. High-throughput TCR-beta CDR3 sequencing of genomic DNA from most patients was performed by Adaptive Biotechnologies. In the authors' own workflow: Adaptive's ImmunoSEQ software was the source of the TCR sequencing data for 15 to 20 patients, while a few other patients were processed with MiXCR and VDJtools. CD4 versus CD8 sorting errors were corrected by removing sequences found in both subsets at a frequency ratio below 5:1. CDR3 nucleotide sequences shared by donor and recipient were removed because the origin of these sequences could not be assigned. To be classed as alloreactive, a clone needed at least 2-fold expansion over unstimulated cells and a minimum CFSE-low frequency of 0.002% (template counts) or 0.001% (read counts). Clones were considered mappable if detected in sequenced pre-transplant spleen, lymph node, or MLR CFSE-low populations of the donor or recipient. Cumulative frequency of alloreactive clones was calculated as a percentage of all sequences weighted by copy number. What TCRdb holds here is the immuneACCESS table cut down to in-frame rearrangements. Part of the clones is not present; checked against another copy, under half of the missing clones reflect an unresolved V gene, and the others are unexplained. That table furnishes V, J and clone size, whereas the DNA furnished D and trimming. This sample holds fewer than 120,000 clones; approximately 92% were observed only once. About 0.51% of the sample rests with the top ten.

This specimen's time point label, per the study, means: cells obtained before transplantation from donor or recipient. CD3+CD4+ and CD3+CD8+ populations were FACS-sorted from unstimulated pre-transplant donor and recipient cells taken from spleen or lymph nodes. On this clone itself: The target of this receptor is not known. No clone much larger than this one lies a single base away; base qualities are absent.

The trim is 2 bases for V and 6 bases for J, with a gap of 2 bases between the germline ends. Taken from cysteine to phenylalanine, the CDR3 has 10 residues. Of all the DNA, just the CDR3 is kept, 30 bases in frame from base 1. CDR1 and CDR2 are read off the germline V gene as MNHEY and SVGAGI. The chain employs TRBV6-5 and TRBJ2-7; the D gene cannot be resolved reliably. The input for sequencing was unstimulated CD8+ T cells sorted from spleen or lymph node cells, taken before intestinal transplant. This receptor was obtained from a human donor who received an intestinal transplant. The bases read TGTGCCAGCAGTTACGGCGAGCAGTACTTC. The resulting protein is CASSYGEQYF.